This T cell receptor (beta chain) originates from a study of cytomegalovirus exposure and HLA in healthy donors. The V gene lost 2 bases and the J gene lost 6 bases, with 10 bases spanning the gap. The CDR3 spans 13 residues. The germline V gene encodes CDR1 SGHTA and CDR2 FQGNSA. Whole-study findings and limits: The likely explanation for a cluster of highly shared sequence variants was sequencing artifact. Cytomegalovirus-associated TCR beta chains were listed, numbering around 150. In a later analysis, a missense DCLRE1C variant was linked to TCR beta V- and J-gene trimming.

PCR employed 60 Vbeta and 13 Jbeta primers. Original data processing: A later analysis tallied approximately 78 million unique TCR beta chains, about 9.9 million of them shared. This table comes from immunoSEQ multiplex PCR, and its TCRdb copy is limited to in-frame clones, with some not included. V, J and clone size are those of that table, while D and trimming were read from the DNA. The profile covers 50,000 to 70,000 clones, with 70% to 90% appearing a single time and approximately 5.9% taken by the ten largest. Turning to this clone: Its target is unknown.

This receptor was obtained from a male donor in good health and CMV-seronegative. The specimen sequenced was PBMCs. This chain connects TRBV7-2 to TRBJ1-1; D may be TRBD1 (5 bases). Here the CDR3 DNA reads TGTGCCAGCAGCTTACAGGGTGGGGCTGAAGCTTTCTTT. This gives the protein CASSLQGGAEAFF. Supplemented by reference TRBV7-2 and TRBJ1-1, the full variable domain reads GAGVSQSPSNKVTEKGKDVELRCDPISGHTALYWYRQSLGQGLEFLIYFQGNSAPDKSGLPSDRFSAERTGGSVSTLTIQRTQQEDSAVYLCASSLQGGAEAFFGQGTRLTVV.